A selection of T cell receptor beta chains follows, all from one sample in a study of cytomegalovirus exposure and HLA in healthy donors. Sequenced by immunoSEQ multiplex PCR; TCRdb stores in-frame clones only, minus some. The top ten clones hold 1.9% of a sample with 170,000 or so clones, 84% of them seen once. The sequencing input was PBMCs. The receptors were sampled from a man between 18 and 35 years old in good health and CMV-seronegative. CDR3s include the opening cysteine and the closing phenylalanine or tryptophan. D genes are given only for firm matches. Expanded clones get a size class; other rows say once, few or many, or leave the size out.

J | size | D | V | CDR3 | DNA
TRBJ1-5 | - | - | TRBV10-3 | CAISEQQVSNQPQHF | TGTGCCATCAGTGAACAACAGGTTAGCAATCAGCCCCAGCATTTT
TRBJ2-7 | - | - | TRBV21-1 | CASTSLGSGGPNEQYF | TGTGCCAGCACGAGCTTGGGGTCGGGAGGGCCAAACGAGCAGTACTTC
TRBJ1-1 | few | - | TRBV5-1 | CASSLAQHTEAFF | TGCGCCAGCAGCTTAGCACAGCACACTGAAGCTTTCTTT
TRBJ1-3 | - | - | TRBV29-1 | CSAADGSSGNTIYF | TGCAGCGCAGCGGACGGCAGCTCTGGAAACACCATATATTTT
TRBJ2-1 | - | TRBD2 | TRBV28 | CASSLRGSGEQFF | TGTGCCAGCAGTTTACGCGGGAGTGGTGAGCAGTTCTTC
TRBJ2-7 | once | - | TRBV14 | CASSEWQREQYF | TGTGCCAGCAGCGAATGGCAGCGCGAGCAGTACTTC
TRBJ1-4 | - | - | TRBV6-5 | CASSYRGGVTNEKLFF | TGTGCCAGCAGTTATAGGGGAGGCGTAACTAATGAAAAACTGTTTTTT
TRBJ1-5 | - | TRBD1 | TRBV5-1 | CASSLGTSGGGQPQHF | TGCGCCAGCAGCTTGGGTACCTCAGGGGGCGGTCAGCCCCAGCATTTT
TRBJ2-7 | - | TRBD1 | TRBV5-1 | CASSWQGQGSHEQYF | TGCGCCAGCAGCTGGCAAGGACAGGGGTCCCACGAGCAGTACTTC
TRBJ2-1 | - | - | TRBV7-8 | CASSLGRAPSYNEQFF | TGTGCCAGCAGCTTAGGGCGGGCACCCTCCTACAATGAGCAGTTCTTC
TRBJ2-3 | - | - | TRBV6-5 | CASRGQGGDTQYF | TGTGCCAGCAGGGGGCAGGGTGGAGATACGCAGTATTTT
TRBJ1-3 | few | - | TRBV2 | CASSVVGNTIYF | TGTGCCAGCAGTGTAGTGGGAAACACCATATATTTT
TRBJ2-7 | - | TRBD2 | TRBV28 | CASSFLRGGEQYF | TGTGCCAGCAGTTTTCTCCGGGGGGGTGAGCAGTACTTC
TRBJ1-1 | - | - | TRBV9 | CASSVGGVAEAFF | TGTGCCAGCAGCGTAGGGGGGGTCGCTGAAGCTTTCTTT
TRBJ1-5 | - | - | TRBV13 | CASSERGPRGGNQPQHF | TGTGCCAGCAGCGAAAGGGGCCCCCGAGGCGGCAATCAGCCCCAGCATTTT
TRBJ1-5 | - | TRBD1 | TRBV15 | CATSRDRGNQPQHF | TGTGCCACCAGCCGTGACAGGGGAAATCAGCCCCAGCATTTT
TRBJ1-1 | - | - | TRBV5-6 | CASSWWTANMNTEAFF | TGTGCCAGCAGCTGGTGGACAGCTAATATGAACACTGAAGCTTTCTTT
TRBJ2-5 | - | - | TRBV6-1 | CASSRTRGIQETQYF | TGTGCCAGCAGTCGAACGAGGGGGATTCAAGAGACCCAGTACTTC
TRBJ2-7 | - | TRBD1 | TRBV7-9 | CSSSLADRGDEQYF | TGTTCCAGCAGCTTAGCAGACAGGGGGGACGAGCAGTACTTC
TRBJ2-7 | - | TRBD2 | TRBV7-6 | CASSYIAGDEQYF | TGTGCCAGCAGCTATATAGCGGGGGACGAGCAGTACTTC
TRBJ1-3 | - | - | TRBV30 | CAWSRGNTIYF | TGTGCCTGGAGCAGGGGAAACACCATATATTTT
TRBJ1-1 | once | - | TRBV9 | CASSVQANTEAFF | TGTGCCAGCAGCGTTCAAGCGAACACTGAAGCTTTCTTT
TRBJ2-3 | - | TRBD1 | TRBV5-4 | CASRNWTGGVTDTQYF | TGTGCCAGCAGAAATTGGACAGGGGGGGTGACAGATACGCAGTATTTT
TRBJ2-5 | once | TRBD2 | TRBV28 | CASSLWSGRGGVGETQYF | TGTGCCAGCAGTTTATGGAGCGGGCGGGGGGGCGTGGGGGAGACCCAGTACTTC
TRBJ1-2 | - | TRBD1 | TRBV30 | CAWSPRTGTNHTF | TGTGCCTGGAGCCCTCGGACAGGGACAAATCACACCTTC
TRBJ2-7 | - | - | TRBV27 | CASSLSRTPEGAEQYF | TGTGCCAGCAGTTTATCAAGGACTCCGGAGGGTGCGGAGCAGTACTTC
TRBJ1-5 | few | - | TRBV19 | CASTPRGYGYNQPQHF | TGTGCCAGTACCCCAAGGGGGTACGGATACAATCAGCCCCAGCATTTT
TRBJ2-3 | - | - | TRBV2 | CARGGAASTDTQYF | TGTGCCAGGGGGGGAGCGGCGAGCACAGATACGCAGTATTTT
TRBJ1-2 | once | TRBD1 | TRBV5-1 | CASSFSGTGGEGYTF | TGCGCCAGCAGCTTTTCGGGGACAGGGGGTGAGGGCTACACCTTC
TRBJ1-5 | once | TRBD1 | TRBV7-9 | CASSLGGTVQHF | TGTGCCAGCAGCTTAGGAGGGACAGTACAGCATTTT
TRBJ1-1 | - | TRBD1 | TRBV7-2 | CASSLVPDRANTEAFF | TGTGCCAGCAGCTTAGTACCGGACAGGGCGAACACTGAAGCTTTCTTT
TRBJ1-3 | - | - | TRBV6-5 | CASSYSLNSGNTIYF | TGTGCCAGCAGTTACTCGCTAAACTCTGGAAACACCATATATTTT
TRBJ2-3 | - | - | TRBV18 | CASSTGLTSTDTQYF | TGTGCCAGCTCAACGGGACTGACTAGCACAGATACGCAGTATTTT
TRBJ2-7 | - | TRBD2 | TRBV19 | CASSMPTSGATYEQYF | TGTGCCAGTAGTATGCCGACTAGCGGGGCCACCTACGAGCAGTACTTC
TRBJ2-3 | - | TRBD2 | TRBV7-9 | CSSSPGLAGTDTQYF | TGTTCCAGCAGCCCCGGACTAGCGGGGACAGATACGCAGTATTTT
TRBJ1-4 | - | - | TRBV5-6 | CASSPRVLKEKLFF | TGTGCCAGCAGCCCCCGGGTGTTAAAGGAAAAACTGTTTTTT
TRBJ2-1 | - | TRBD1 | TRBV15 | CATSNGQGNNEQFF | TGTGCCACCAGCAACGGACAGGGAAACAATGAGCAGTTCTTC
TRBJ2-7 | - | TRBD2 | TRBV9 | CASSALPSGGTYEQYF | TGTGCCAGCAGCGCCCTTCCTAGCGGGGGGACCTACGAGCAGTACTTC
TRBJ1-5 | - | TRBD1 | TRBV7-9 | CASSGTGEQPQHF | TGTGCCAGCAGCGGGACAGGGGAGCAGCCCCAGCATTTT
TRBJ2-1 | - | - | TRBV5-1 | CASSLGGLSYNEQFF | TGCGCCAGCAGCTTGGGTGGGCTCTCCTACAATGAGCAGTTCTTC
TRBJ2-1 | - | TRBD1 | TRBV19 | CASSDRGQGPYNEQFF | TGTGCCAGTAGTGACCGGGGACAGGGCCCCTACAATGAGCAGTTCTTC
TRBJ1-4 | - | TRBD1 | TRBV7-2 | CASSVGTGGTNEKLFF | TGTGCCAGCAGCGTAGGGACAGGGGGAACTAATGAAAAACTGTTTTTT
TRBJ1-5 | - | TRBD1 | TRBV6-1 | CASSEEVGGFQPQHF | TGTGCCAGCAGTGAAGAGGTAGGGGGCTTTCAGCCCCAGCATTTT
TRBJ2-3 | - | - | TRBV28 | CASGGLTDTQYF | TGTGCCAGCGGGGGCTTGACAGATACGCAGTATTTT
TRBJ1-2 | - | TRBD1 | TRBV7-2 | CASSSLRTGGYGYTF | TGTGCCAGCAGCTCCCTAAGGACAGGGGGCTATGGCTACACCTTC
TRBJ1-6 | once | - | TRBV10-2 | CASSDGGRPPLHF | TGCGCCAGCAGTGACGGGGGTCGGCCACCCCTCCACTTT
TRBJ1-1 | - | - | TRBV9 | CASSVDINTEAFF | TGTGCCAGCAGCGTAGACATTAACACTGAAGCTTTCTTT
TRBJ2-6 | - | - | TRBV5-6 | CASSTIGTGANVLTF | TGTGCCAGCAGTACAATCGGGACTGGGGCCAACGTCCTGACTTTC
TRBJ1-1 | - | - | TRBV7-7 | CASSTELNTEAFF | TGTGCCAGCAGCACAGAGTTGAACACTGAAGCTTTCTTT
TRBJ2-3 | - | TRBD2 | TRBV2 | CASTWTSGRTDTQYF | TGTGCCAGCACCTGGACTAGCGGTCGCACAGATACGCAGTATTTT
TRBJ1-1 | - | TRBD1 | TRBV29-1 | CSVDEGAGLVAEAFF | TGCAGCGTTGATGAGGGGGCAGGGTTGGTAGCGGAAGCTTTCTTT
TRBJ1-3 | - | - | TRBV30 | CAWAPGSGNTIYF | TGTGCCTGGGCCCCCGGCTCTGGAAACACCATATATTTT
TRBJ2-2 | - | TRBD2 | TRBV5-1 | CASSSSGDHTGELFF | TGCGCCAGCAGCTCAAGCGGGGATCACACCGGGGAGCTGTTTTTT
TRBJ1-5 | - | - | TRBV28 | CASKRVSNQPQHF | TGTGCCAGCAAACGGGTTAGCAATCAGCCCCAGCATTTT
TRBJ2-7 | few | TRBD1 | TRBV4-3 | CASSHSGTGSYEQYF | TGCGCCAGCAGCCACTCCGGGACAGGGTCGTACGAGCAGTACTTC
TRBJ2-6 | - | - | TRBV9 | CASSAGSGANVLTF | TGTGCCAGCAGCGCCGGTTCTGGGGCCAACGTCCTGACTTTC
TRBJ2-1 | few | - | TRBV6-5 | CASSAGEKQFF | TGTGCCAGCAGCGCCGGGGAGAAGCAGTTCTTC